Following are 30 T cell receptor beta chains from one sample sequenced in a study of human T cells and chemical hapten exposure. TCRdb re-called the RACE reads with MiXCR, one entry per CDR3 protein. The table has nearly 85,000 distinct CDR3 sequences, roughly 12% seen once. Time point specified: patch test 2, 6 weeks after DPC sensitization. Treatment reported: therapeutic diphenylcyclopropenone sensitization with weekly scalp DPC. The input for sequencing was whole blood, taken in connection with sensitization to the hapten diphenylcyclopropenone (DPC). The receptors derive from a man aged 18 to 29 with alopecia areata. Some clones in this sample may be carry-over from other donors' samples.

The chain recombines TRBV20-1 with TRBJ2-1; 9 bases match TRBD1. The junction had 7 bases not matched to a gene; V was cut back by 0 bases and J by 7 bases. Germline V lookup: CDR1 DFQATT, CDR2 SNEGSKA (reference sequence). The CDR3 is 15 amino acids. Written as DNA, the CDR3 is TGCAGTGCTAGAGATCTGGGGACAGGGCCAAATGAGCAGTTCTTC. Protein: CSARDLGTGPNEQFF.

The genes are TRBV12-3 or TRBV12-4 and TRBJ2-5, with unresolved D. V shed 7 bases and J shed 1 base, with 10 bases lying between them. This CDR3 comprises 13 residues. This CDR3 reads CASMVAAQETQYF. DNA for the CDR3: TGTGCCAGCATGGTGGCGGCCCAAGAGACCCAGTACTTC.

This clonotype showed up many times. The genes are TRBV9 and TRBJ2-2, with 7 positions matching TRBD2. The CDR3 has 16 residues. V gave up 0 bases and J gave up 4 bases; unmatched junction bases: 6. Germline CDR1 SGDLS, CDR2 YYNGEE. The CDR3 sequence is CASSVEASGGTGELFF. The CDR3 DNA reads TGTGCCAGCAGCGTAGAGGCTAGCGGAGGCACCGGGGAGCTGTTTTTT.

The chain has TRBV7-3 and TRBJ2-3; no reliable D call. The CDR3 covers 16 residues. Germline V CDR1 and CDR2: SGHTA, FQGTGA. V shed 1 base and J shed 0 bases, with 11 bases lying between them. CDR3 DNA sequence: TGTGCCAGCAGCTTAATGGGCAGCGCTAGCACAGATACGCAGTATTTT. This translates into CASSLMGSASTDTQYF.

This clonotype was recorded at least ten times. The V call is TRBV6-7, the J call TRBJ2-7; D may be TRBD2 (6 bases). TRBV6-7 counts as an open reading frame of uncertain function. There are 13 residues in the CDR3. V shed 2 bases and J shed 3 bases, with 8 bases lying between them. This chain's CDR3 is CASSYGGYYEQYV. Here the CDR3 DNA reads TGTGCCAGCAGTTACGGGGGGTACTACGAGCAGTACGTC.

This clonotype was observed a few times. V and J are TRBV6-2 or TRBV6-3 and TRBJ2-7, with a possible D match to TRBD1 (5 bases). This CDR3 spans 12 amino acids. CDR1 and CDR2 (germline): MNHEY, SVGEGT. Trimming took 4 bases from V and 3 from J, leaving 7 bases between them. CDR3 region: CASSWGHYEQYF. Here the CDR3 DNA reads TGTGCCAGCAGTTGGGGCCACTACGAGCAGTACTTC.

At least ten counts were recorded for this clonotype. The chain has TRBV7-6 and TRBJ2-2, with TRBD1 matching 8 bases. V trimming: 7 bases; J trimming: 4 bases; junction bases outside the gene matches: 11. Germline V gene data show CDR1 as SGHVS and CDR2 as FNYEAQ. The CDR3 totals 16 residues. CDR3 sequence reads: CASNDPQGVSTGELFF. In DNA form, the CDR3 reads TGTGCCAGCAACGACCCACAGGGGGTTAGCACCGGGGAGCTGTTTTTT.

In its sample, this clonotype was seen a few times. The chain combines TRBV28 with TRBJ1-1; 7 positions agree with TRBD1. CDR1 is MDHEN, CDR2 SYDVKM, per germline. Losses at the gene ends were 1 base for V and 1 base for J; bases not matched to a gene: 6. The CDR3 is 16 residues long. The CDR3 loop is CASSLSPGTANTEAFF. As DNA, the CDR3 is TGTGCCAGCAGTTTATCGCCCGGGACAGCGAACACTGAAGCTTTCTTT.

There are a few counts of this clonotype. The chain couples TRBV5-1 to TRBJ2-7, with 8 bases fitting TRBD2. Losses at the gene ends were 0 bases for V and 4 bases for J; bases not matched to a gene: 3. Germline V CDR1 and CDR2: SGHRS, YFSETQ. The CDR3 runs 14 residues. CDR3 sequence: CASSLAGRDYEQYF. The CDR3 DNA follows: TGCGCCAGCAGCTTGGCCGGGAGGGATTACGAGCAGTACTTC.

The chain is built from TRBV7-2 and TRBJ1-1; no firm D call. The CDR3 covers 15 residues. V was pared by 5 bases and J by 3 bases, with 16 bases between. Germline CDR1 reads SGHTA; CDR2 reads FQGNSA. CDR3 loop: CASSNDVGWDTEAFF. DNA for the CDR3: TGTGCCAGCAGCAACGACGTGGGCTGGGACACTGAAGCTTTCTTT.

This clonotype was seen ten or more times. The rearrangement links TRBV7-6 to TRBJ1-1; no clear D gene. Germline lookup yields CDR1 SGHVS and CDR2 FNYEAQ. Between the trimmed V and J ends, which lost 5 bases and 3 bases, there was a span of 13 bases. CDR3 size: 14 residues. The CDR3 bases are TGTGCCAGCAGCGAGTCGGACGGCTACACTGAAGCTTTCTTT. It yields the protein CASSESDGYTEAFF.

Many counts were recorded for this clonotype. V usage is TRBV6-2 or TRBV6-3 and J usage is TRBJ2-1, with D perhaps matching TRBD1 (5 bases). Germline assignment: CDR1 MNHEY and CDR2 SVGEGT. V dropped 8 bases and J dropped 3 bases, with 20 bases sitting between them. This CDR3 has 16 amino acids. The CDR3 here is CASRLDHRIGYNEQFF. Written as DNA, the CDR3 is TGTGCCAGCCGCCTCGACCACAGGATTGGCTACAATGAGCAGTTCTTC.

The CDR3 DNA follows: TGTGCCAGCAGCTTAGCGTATGATGGTGACATTCAGTACTTC. This codes for CASSLAYDGDIQYF. This sequence joins TRBV7-2 and TRBJ2-4; D is ambiguous. From germline, CDR1 is SGHTA and CDR2 FQGNSA. The CDR3 contains 14 residues. V lost 0 bases to trimming and J lost 8 bases, with 11 bases between them.

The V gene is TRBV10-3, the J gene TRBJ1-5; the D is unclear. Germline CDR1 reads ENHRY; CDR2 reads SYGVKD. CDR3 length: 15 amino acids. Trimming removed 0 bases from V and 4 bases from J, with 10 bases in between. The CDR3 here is CAISESTGANQPQHF. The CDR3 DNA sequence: TGTGCCATCAGTGAGTCGACGGGAGCAAATCAGCCCCAGCATTTT.

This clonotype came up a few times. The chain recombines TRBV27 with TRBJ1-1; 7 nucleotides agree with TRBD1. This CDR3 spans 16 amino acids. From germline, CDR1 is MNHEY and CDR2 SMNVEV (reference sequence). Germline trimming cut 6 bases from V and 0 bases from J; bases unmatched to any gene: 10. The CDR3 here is CASRYAGGSMNTEAFF. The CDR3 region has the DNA TGTGCCAGCAGGTACGCAGGGGGTAGTATGAACACTGAAGCTTTCTTT.

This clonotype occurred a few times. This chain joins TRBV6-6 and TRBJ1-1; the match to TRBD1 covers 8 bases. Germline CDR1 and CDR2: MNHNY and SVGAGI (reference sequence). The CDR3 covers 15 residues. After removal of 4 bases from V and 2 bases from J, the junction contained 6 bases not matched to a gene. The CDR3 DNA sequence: TGTGCCAGCAGTTTCGCGGACAGGGCAAACACTGAAGCTTTCTTT. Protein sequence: CASSFADRANTEAFF.

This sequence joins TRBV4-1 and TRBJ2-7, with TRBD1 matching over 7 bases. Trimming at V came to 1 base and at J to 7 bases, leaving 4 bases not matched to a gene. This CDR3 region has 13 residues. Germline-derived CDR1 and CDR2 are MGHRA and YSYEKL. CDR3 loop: CASSQARGREQYF. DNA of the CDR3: TGCGCCAGCAGCCAAGCCAGGGGGAGAGAGCAGTACTTC.

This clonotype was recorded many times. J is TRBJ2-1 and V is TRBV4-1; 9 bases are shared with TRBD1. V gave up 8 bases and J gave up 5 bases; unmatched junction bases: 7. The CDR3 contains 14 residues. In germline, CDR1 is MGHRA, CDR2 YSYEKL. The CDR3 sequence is CASARDRVHNEQFF. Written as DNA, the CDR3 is TGCGCCAGCGCCCGGGACAGGGTCCACAATGAGCAGTTCTTC.

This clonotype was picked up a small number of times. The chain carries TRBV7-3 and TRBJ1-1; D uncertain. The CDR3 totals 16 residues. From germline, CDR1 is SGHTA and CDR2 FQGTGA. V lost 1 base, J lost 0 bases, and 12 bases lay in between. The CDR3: CASSLIANSMNTEAFF. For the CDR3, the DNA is TGTGCCAGCAGCTTAATAGCCAACAGCATGAACACTGAAGCTTTCTTT.

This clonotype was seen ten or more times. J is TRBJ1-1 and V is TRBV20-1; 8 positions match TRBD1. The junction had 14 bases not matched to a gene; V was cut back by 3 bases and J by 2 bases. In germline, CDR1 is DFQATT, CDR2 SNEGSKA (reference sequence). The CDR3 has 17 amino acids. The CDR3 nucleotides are TGCAGTGCTAGCTGGACAGGGACTCTATGGGCCAACACTGAAGCTTTCTTT. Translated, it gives CSASWTGTLWANTEAFF.

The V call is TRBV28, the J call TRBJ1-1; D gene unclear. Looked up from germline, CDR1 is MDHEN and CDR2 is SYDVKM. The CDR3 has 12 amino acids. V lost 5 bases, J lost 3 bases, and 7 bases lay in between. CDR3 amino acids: CASSAADTEAFF. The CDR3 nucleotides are TGTGCCAGCAGTGCAGCTGACACTGAAGCTTTCTTT.

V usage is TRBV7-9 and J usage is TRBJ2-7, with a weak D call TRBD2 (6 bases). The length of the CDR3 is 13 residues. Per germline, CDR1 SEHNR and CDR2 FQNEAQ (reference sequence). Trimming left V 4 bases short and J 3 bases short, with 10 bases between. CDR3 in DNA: TGTGCCAGCAGCTCTGGGAGGAACTACGAGCAGTACTTC. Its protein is CASSSGRNYEQYF.

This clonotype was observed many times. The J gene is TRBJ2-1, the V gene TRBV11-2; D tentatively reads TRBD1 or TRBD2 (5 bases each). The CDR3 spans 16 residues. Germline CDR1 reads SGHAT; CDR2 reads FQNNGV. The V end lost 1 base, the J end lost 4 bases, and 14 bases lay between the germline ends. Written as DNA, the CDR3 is TGTGCCAGCAGCTTAGTGCCGGGACCACGTTACAATGAGCAGTTCTTC. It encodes CASSLVPGPRYNEQFF.

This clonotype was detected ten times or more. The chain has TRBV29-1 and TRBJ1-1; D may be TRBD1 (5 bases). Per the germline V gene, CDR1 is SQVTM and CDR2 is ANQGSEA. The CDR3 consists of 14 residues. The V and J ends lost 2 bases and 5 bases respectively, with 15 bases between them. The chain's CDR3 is CSVEPEGRLTEAFF. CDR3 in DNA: TGCAGCGTTGAACCCGAGGGGCGTTTAACTGAAGCTTTCTTT.

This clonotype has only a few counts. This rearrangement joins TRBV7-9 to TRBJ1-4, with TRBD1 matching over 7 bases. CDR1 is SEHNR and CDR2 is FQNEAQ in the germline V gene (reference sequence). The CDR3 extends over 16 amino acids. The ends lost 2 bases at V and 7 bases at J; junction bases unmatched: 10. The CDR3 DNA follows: TGTGCCAGCAGCTTACGGTGGCAGGGGGACGGTGAAAAACTGTTTTTT. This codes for CASSLRWQGDGEKLFF.

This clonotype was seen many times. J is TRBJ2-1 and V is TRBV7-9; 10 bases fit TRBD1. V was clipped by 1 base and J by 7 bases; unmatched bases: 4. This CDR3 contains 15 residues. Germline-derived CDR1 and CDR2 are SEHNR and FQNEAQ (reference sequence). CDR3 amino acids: CASSLGDRGWNEQFF. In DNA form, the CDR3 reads TGTGCCAGCAGCTTAGGGGACAGGGGTTGGAATGAGCAGTTCTTC.

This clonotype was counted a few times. CDR3 residues: CASSQDSGPEAFF. In DNA form, the CDR3 reads TGTGCCAGCAGCCAAGACAGCGGCCCTGAAGCTTTCTTT. This sequence joins TRBV3-1 and TRBJ1-1; D remains unclear. V dropped 0 bases and J dropped 6 bases, with 8 bases sitting between them. CDR3 size: 13 residues. The germline V gene has CDR1 LGHDT and CDR2 YNNKEL (reference sequence).

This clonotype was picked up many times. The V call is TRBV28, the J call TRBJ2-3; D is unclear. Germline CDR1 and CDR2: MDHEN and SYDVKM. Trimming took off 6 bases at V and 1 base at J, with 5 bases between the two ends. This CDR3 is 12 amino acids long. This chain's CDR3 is CASSPGTDTQYF. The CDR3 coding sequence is TGTGCCAGCAGCCCCGGCACAGATACGCAGTATTTT.

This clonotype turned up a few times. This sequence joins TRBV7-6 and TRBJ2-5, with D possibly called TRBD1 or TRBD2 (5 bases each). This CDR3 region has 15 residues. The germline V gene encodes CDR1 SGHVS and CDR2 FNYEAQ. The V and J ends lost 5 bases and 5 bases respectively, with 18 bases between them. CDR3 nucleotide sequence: TGTGCCAGCAGCCTATCGGGACCGGGACGGGAGACCCAGTACTTC. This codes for CASSLSGPGRETQYF.

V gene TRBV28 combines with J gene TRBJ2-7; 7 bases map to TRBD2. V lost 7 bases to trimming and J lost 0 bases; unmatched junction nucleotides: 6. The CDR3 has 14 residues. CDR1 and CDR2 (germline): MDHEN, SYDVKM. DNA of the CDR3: TGTGCCAGCAATCCCCCGGGAGGCTCCTACGAGCAGTACTTC. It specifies CASNPPGGSYEQYF.